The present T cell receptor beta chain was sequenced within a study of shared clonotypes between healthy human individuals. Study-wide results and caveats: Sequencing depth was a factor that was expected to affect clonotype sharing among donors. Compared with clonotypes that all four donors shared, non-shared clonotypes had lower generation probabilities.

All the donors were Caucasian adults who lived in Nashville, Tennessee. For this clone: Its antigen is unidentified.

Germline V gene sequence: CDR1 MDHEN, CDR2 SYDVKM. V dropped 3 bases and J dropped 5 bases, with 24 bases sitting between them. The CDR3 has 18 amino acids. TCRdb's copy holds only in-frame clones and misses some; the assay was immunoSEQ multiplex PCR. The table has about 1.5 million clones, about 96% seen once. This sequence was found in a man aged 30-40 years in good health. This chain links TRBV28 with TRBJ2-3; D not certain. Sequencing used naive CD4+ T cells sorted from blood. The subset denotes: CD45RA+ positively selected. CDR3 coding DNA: TGTGCCAGCAGTTTGCCCCCAGGTGTACAGCCCGCCGGAGATACGCAGTATTTT. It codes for CASSLPPGVQPAGDTQYF.